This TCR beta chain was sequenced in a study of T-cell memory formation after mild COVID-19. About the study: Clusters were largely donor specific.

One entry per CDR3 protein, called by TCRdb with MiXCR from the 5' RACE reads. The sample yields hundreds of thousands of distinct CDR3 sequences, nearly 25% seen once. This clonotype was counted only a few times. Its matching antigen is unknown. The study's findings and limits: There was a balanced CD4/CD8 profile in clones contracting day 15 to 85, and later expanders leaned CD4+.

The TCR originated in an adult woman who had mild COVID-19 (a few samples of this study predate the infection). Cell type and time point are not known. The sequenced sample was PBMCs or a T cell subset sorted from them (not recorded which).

The CDR3 nucleotides read TGCGCCAGCAGCCGCAAAAGGACTATTAGCTCCTATAATTCACCCCTCCACTTT. The encoded protein is CASSRKRTISSYNSPLHF. The V and J genes are TRBV4-3 and TRBJ1-6; D remains unclear. Trimming stripped 4 bases from V and 0 bases from J, with 16 bases between. From germline, CDR1 is LGHNA and CDR2 YSLEER. The CDR3 spans 18 residues.